This T cell receptor beta chain was documented in a study of graft-versus-host responses after intestinal transplantation (dated by TCRdb to about 2021). Regarding the complete study: The transplants that recipients got were multivisceral, liver-intestinal, or isolated intestinal. To identify alloreactive clones, pre-transplant mixed lymphocyte reaction products were sequenced and compared with unstimulated pre-transplant donor and recipient T cells. The cohort enrolled under 25 intestinal transplant recipients including one retransplant, and a few patients lacking pretransplant specimens were excluded. Anti-thymocyte globulin induction was given to all recipients, followed by maintenance tacrolimus and steroids for 3 to 4 years. Samples from a few later patients were sequenced in-house on an Illumina MiSeq with MiXCR processing rather than by the commercial service. Donor T cell macrochimerism was defined as a peak of at least 4% donor T cells among recipient peripheral blood mononuclear cells. After intestinal transplantation, graft-versus-host and host-versus-graft alloreactive T cell clones in the graft, circulation and bone marrow were tracked using bulk TCR-beta CDR3 sequencing. Study-wide conclusions, independent of this receptor: High GvH to HvG T cell clonal ratios were observed in the allografts of patients with donor T cell macrochimerism. Peak levels of circulating GvH clones were associated with declines in HvG clones early after transplant. GvH clones were detected in recipient bone marrow, and some appeared earlier in ileal mucosa or blood, consistent with an intestinal mucosal origin. The conclusions were limited by the relatively low number and heterogeneity of the intestinal transplant patients.

The library was obtained by the immunoSEQ multiplex PCR assay. For most patients, genomic DNA was isolated with the Qiagen DNeasy Blood and Tissue Kit and shipped frozen to Adaptive Biotechnologies for TCR sequencing. For most patients, high-throughput TCR-beta CDR3 sequencing of genomic DNA was performed by Adaptive Biotechnologies. Per the source publication's procedure: Adaptive's ImmunoSEQ software supplied the TCR sequencing data for around 19 patients, while MiXCR and VDJtools were used to process a few other patients. To correct CD4 versus CD8 sorting errors, any sequence found in both subsets at a frequency ratio below 5:1 was removed. Because the origin of CDR3 nucleotide sequences shared between donor and recipient could not be assigned, those sequences were removed. To count as alloreactive, a clone needed at least 2-fold expansion over unstimulated cells and a minimum CFSE-low frequency of 0.002% (template counts) or 0.001% (read counts). Clones detected in sequenced pre-transplant spleen, lymph node, or MLR CFSE-low populations of the donor or recipient were defined as mappable. The cumulative frequency of alloreactive clones was calculated as a percentage of all sequences, weighted by copy number. This immuneACCESS table, as held by TCRdb, lists in-frame sequences with V and J called but not all clones. Of the missing ones, under half trace to an unresolved V gene in checked studies; the others have no known cause. V, J and clone size reflect that table, while D and trimming were determined from the DNA. This sample gives tens of thousands of clones in total; 94% of them show up just once. Together, the top ten hold under 0.45% of the sample.

Remarks on this clone: The antigen it recognizes is unknown. No base quality values were provided; no much bigger clone lies one nucleotide off.

The CDR3 numbers 14 residues from cysteine through phenylalanine. Only the CDR3 DNA stays, 42 bases, in frame from base 1. From a lookup of the germline V gene (reference sequence), CDR1 and CDR2 are LNHDA and SQIVND. A distance of 16 bases separates the germline ends of V and J, which lose 6 bases and 5 bases respectively. The time point label on this specimen signifies: cells obtained before transplantation from donor or recipient. CD3+CD4+ and CD3+CD8+ populations were FACS-sorted from unstimulated pre-transplant donor and recipient cells taken from spleen or lymph nodes. Sequenced here: unstimulated CD4+ T cells sorted from spleen or lymph node cells, sampled before transplant. Recombination connected TRBV19 to TRBJ1-1; the D gene is not confidently resolved. This TCR was sampled from a human donor who was the organ donor for an intestinal transplant. In nucleotide form, the sequence is TGTGCCAGTAGCCCAATGGTCGTAGGGACTGAAGCTTTCTTT. Its protein reads: CASSPMVVGTEAFF.